A single sample gave rise to the 23 T cell receptor beta chains below, sequenced in a study of cytomegalovirus exposure and HLA in healthy donors (dated by TCRdb to about 2017). The library was built by means of the immunoSEQ multiplex PCR assay. For the multiplex PCR, a mixture combining 60 forward primers for TCR Vbeta segments and 13 reverse primers for TCR Jbeta segments was used. In TCRdb, the immuneACCESS table is reduced to in-frame sequences with V and J assigned. These tables do not hold every clone; where another copy was compared, an unresolved V gene accounts for under half, and the others remain unexplained. In all, the sample holds 90,000 to 120,000 clones, and about 74% of those were seen once. The ten top clones hold about 4.5% of the sample. Sequences were obtained from PBMCs. These receptors all come from a woman in her late teens or twenties in good health and CMV-seropositive.

This clone was seen a handful of times. This chain links TRBV9 with TRBJ2-3; 8 nucleotides align to TRBD2. In germline, CDR1 is SGDLS, CDR2 YYNGEE. The ends lost 4 bases at V and 1 base at J; junction bases unmatched: 17. The CDR3 sequence is 19 residues long. In DNA form, the CDR3 reads TGTGCCAGCAGCCCGAAGGGGGGGACTAGAGGAGAGCGCACAGATACGCAGTATTTT. Its protein is CASSPKGGTRGERTDTQYF. The whole variable domain, remainder taken from reference TRBV9 and TRBJ2-3, is DSGVTQTPKHLITATGQRVTLRCSPRSGDLSVYWYQQSLDQGLQFLIQYYNGEERAKGNILERFSAQQFPDLHSELNLSSLELGDSALYFCASSPKGGTRGERTDTQYFGPGTRLTVL.

The V gene is TRBV28, the J gene TRBJ2-1; TRBD2 aligns across 12 bases. This CDR3 contains 15 residues. V dropped 8 bases and J dropped 4; count of bases not matched to a gene: 6. Looked up from germline, CDR1 is MDHEN and CDR2 is SYDVKM. DNA of the CDR3: TGTGCCAGCCAACTAGCGGGAGGTAATTACAATGAGCAGTTCTTC. Its translation is CASQLAGGNYNEQFF.

The rearrangement uses TRBV28 and TRBJ2-4, with 8 nucleotides matching TRBD1. CDR3 length: 15 amino acids. The V gene's germline CDR1 is MDHEN and CDR2 SYDVKM. V shed 2 bases and J 2 bases; nucleotides not matched to a gene: 2. Written as DNA, the CDR3 is TGTGCCAGCAGTTTACAGGGGGCTCCCAAAAACATTCAGTACTTC. Residues: CASSLQGAPKNIQYF.

The V and J genes are TRBV7-3 and TRBJ2-1; D call uncertain. The CDR3 consists of 12 residues. With 5 bases removed from V and 5 bases from J, the gap between germline ends came to 7 bases. Germline assignment: CDR1 SGHTA and CDR2 FQGTGA. The DNA for the CDR3 is TGTGCCAGCAGCGTCCAAAACAATGAGCAGTTCTTC. Residues: CASSVQNNEQFF.

The V call is TRBV27, the J call TRBJ2-7; a possible D gene is TRBD1 (6 bases). V lost 5 bases to trimming and J lost 2 bases, with 10 bases between them. Germline V lookup: CDR1 MNHEY, CDR2 SMNVEV (reference sequence). The CDR3 loop spans 13 amino acids. The CDR3 DNA follows: TGTGCCAGCAGTCTCGGGACAACCTACGAGCAGTACTTC. Its protein is CASSLGTTYEQYF.

A note on this clone: At one boundary the junction diverges from the germline segment, which might be a read error. The genes are TRBV7-7 and TRBJ1-1, with 10 bases lining up with TRBD1. The length of the CDR3 is 19 residues. The germline CDR1 and CDR2 sequences are SSHAT and FNYEAQ (reference sequence). In nucleotides, the CDR3 is TGTGCTAGCAGCTTAGTGGGGGTTCGGACAGGGGGGAGGGACACTGAAGCTTTCTTT. Encoded protein: CASSLVGVRTGGRDTEAFF.

The J gene is TRBJ2-5, the V gene TRBV19; 8 positions match TRBD1. The last part of the DNA fits TRBJ2-7 better; the J call may be wrong. CDR3 length: 16 amino acids. The germline V gene has CDR1 LNHDA and CDR2 SQIVND (reference sequence). The CDR3 is CASSMGTGLGTYEQYF. CDR3 nucleotide sequence: TGTGCCAGTAGTATGGGGACAGGACTGGGTACCTACGAGCAGTACTTC.

This clone was detected only a few times. The chain links TRBV10-3 to TRBJ1-5; the match to TRBD1 covers 10 bases. This CDR3 has 16 residues. Per germline, CDR1 ENHRY and CDR2 SYGVKD. Trimming took 6 bases from V and 4 from J; bases not matched to a gene: 9. The CDR3 DNA reads TGTGCCATCAGACCCGGGACAGGGGACGTGAATCAGCCCCAGCATTTT. It specifies CAIRPGTGDVNQPQHF.

This clone appeared once. The chain is built from TRBV4-1 and TRBJ2-1; TRBD2 matches at 8 bases. The CDR3 length is 16 residues. CDR1 and CDR2 from the germline V gene are MGHRA and YSYEKL. V lost 7 bases to trimming and J lost 4 bases; unmatched junction nucleotides: 12. The CDR3 protein is CASTHPGRARYNEQFF. CDR3 DNA: TGCGCCAGCACCCACCCCGGGAGGGCCCGATACAATGAGCAGTTCTTC.

The gene calls are TRBV6-4 and TRBJ2-3, with D possibly matching TRBD1 (6 bases). The CDR3 spans 15 residues. The V end lost 0 bases, the J end lost 4 bases, and 11 bases lay between the germline ends. The germline CDR1 and CDR2 sequences are MRHNA and SNTAGT. DNA for the CDR3: TGTGCCAGCAGTGACTCGACGGCAGGGGCAGATACGCAGTATTTT. Translated: CASSDSTAGADTQYF.

The rearrangement uses TRBV6-5 and TRBJ2-7; D may be TRBD2 (5 bases). Germline CDR1 is MNHEY and CDR2 is SVGAGI. This CDR3 region has 15 residues. V lost 6 bases and J lost 2, with 17 bases in between. Here the CDR3 reads CASRPEGPGAYEQYF. The CDR3 coding sequence is TGTGCCAGCAGGCCAGAGGGCCCCGGTGCCTACGAGCAGTACTTC.

The chain has TRBV6-5 and TRBJ1-5; possible D gene TRBD1, 5 bases. CDR1 is MNHEY, CDR2 SVGAGI, per germline. CDR3 size: 15 residues. V lost 2 bases and J 3 bases, leaving 11 bases between the germline ends. Here the CDR3 reads CASSYGGGNNQPQHF. Written as DNA, the CDR3 is TGTGCCAGCAGTTACGGGGGGGGGAACAATCAGCCCCAGCATTTT.

V usage is TRBV30 and J usage is TRBJ1-5, with 11 bases aligning to TRBD1. The CDR3 has 17 residues. Germline V CDR1 and CDR2: GTSNPN, SVGIG (reference sequence). Trimming took 2 bases from V and 1 from J; bases not matched to a gene: 7. The CDR3 DNA reads as TGTGCCTGGAGTTCGGACAGGGGGCTCGGGAGCAATCAGCCCCAGCATTTT. Translated: CAWSSDRGLGSNQPQHF.

This clone was detected only a few times. CDR3 sequence: CASSAIQGGTIYF. CDR3 nucleotides: TGTGCCAGCAGCGCGATTCAGGGAGGGACCATATATTTT. The chain carries TRBV9 and TRBJ1-3; possible D gene TRBD1, 5 bases. In germline, CDR1 is SGDLS, CDR2 YYNGEE. V shed 3 bases and J shed 10 bases, with 14 bases lying between them. CDR3 length equals 13 residues.

This chain joins TRBV28 and TRBJ1-5; 7 nucleotides agree with TRBD1. Per the germline V gene, CDR1 is MDHEN and CDR2 is SYDVKM. Trimming removed 7 bases from V and 6 bases from J; junction bases left unmatched: 12. The CDR3 runs 15 residues. CDR3 protein: CASTLTGFMSQPQHF. CDR3 coding DNA: TGTGCCAGCACCTTGACAGGGTTCATGAGTCAGCCCCAGCATTTT.

The J gene is TRBJ2-1, the V gene TRBV9; 7 nucleotides agree with TRBD2. The germline V gene has CDR1 SGDLS and CDR2 YYNGEE. J lost 6 bases, V lost 9 bases, and 12 bases had no gene match. The CDR3 is 14 amino acids. DNA for the CDR3: TGTGCCAACAGTCCCGGAAGCGGGGTCAATGAGCAGTTCTTC. As protein: CANSPGSGVNEQFF.

This clone appeared once. This chain joins TRBV7-2 and TRBJ1-5, with TRBD1 as a possible D gene (6 bases). CDR1 SGHTA and CDR2 FQGNSA come from the germline V gene. This CDR3 has 16 amino acids. The germline V and J ends were trimmed by 4 bases and 6 bases, with 19 bases remaining between them. CDR3 sequence reads: CASSSRPGEGSQPQHF. In DNA form, the CDR3 reads TGTGCCAGCAGCTCCCGACCAGGGGAGGGATCTCAGCCCCAGCATTTT. The variable domain in full, completed from reference TRBV7-2 and TRBJ1-5, reads GAGVSQSPSNKVTEKGKDVELRCDPISGHTALYWYRQSLGQGLEFLIYFQGNSAPDKSGLPSDRFSAERTGGSVSTLTIQRTQQEDSAVYLCASSSRPGEGSQPQHFGDGTRLSIL.

The chain carries TRBV6-5 and TRBJ2-7, with 10 bases aligning to TRBD1. Germline CDR1 and CDR2: MNHEY and SVGAGI. The CDR3 covers 15 residues. J gave up 3 bases and V 4 bases, and 6 bases lay outside the gene matches. The CDR3 here is CASSFRDRGLYEQYF. The CDR3 bases are TGTGCCAGCAGTTTCCGGGACAGGGGTCTCTACGAGCAGTACTTC.

This chain links TRBV6-6 with TRBJ2-7, with a possible D match to TRBD1 (5 bases). V lost 2 bases to trimming and J lost 3 bases, with 8 bases between them. Germline lookup yields CDR1 MNHNY and CDR2 SVGAGI (reference sequence). The CDR3 sequence is 13 residues long. CDR3: CASSYPDNYEQYF. CDR3 sequence (DNA): TGTGCCAGCAGTTACCCGGACAACTACGAGCAGTACTTC.

The rearrangement links TRBV19 to TRBJ1-3; 8 bases fit TRBD1. The CDR3 loop spans 14 amino acids. Trimming cost V 8 bases and J 2 bases; bases outside gene matches: 5. The V gene's germline CDR1 is LNHDA and CDR2 SQIVND (reference sequence). CDR3: CASATGDAGNTIYF. CDR3 DNA sequence: TGTGCCAGTGCGACAGGGGACGCTGGAAACACCATATATTTT. Drawing the rest from reference TRBV19 and TRBJ1-3, the complete variable domain is DGGITQSPKYLFRKEGQNVTLSCEQNLNHDAMYWYRQDPGQGLRLIYYSQIVNDFQKGDIAEGYSVSREKKESFPLTVTSAQKNPTAFYLCASATGDAGNTIYFGEGSWLTVV.

The sample holds a few counts of this clone. Other DNA sequences in the same sample also yield this CDR3. The rearrangement links TRBV5-1 to TRBJ2-7; TRBD2 might be the D (6 bases). Per germline, CDR1 SGHRS and CDR2 YFSETQ. This CDR3 has 15 amino acids. V lost 4 bases and J lost 0, with 14 bases in between. CDR3 coding DNA: TGCGCCAGCAGCCCCGGGACTTCTGACTCCTACGAGCAGTACTTC. Protein sequence: CASSPGTSDSYEQYF.

V is TRBV14 and J is TRBJ1-1, with TRBD1 matching 7 bases. With 2 bases clipped from V and 0 bases from J, the junction kept 6 bases outside the gene matches. CDR3 length equals 16 residues. CDR1 SGHDN and CDR2 FVKESK come from the germline V gene. The CDR3 spells CASSQTTGLMNTEAFF. CDR3 sequence (DNA): TGTGCCAGCAGCCAAACGACAGGGTTGATGAACACTGAAGCTTTCTTT.

V gene TRBV28 combines with J gene TRBJ2-2; 7 bases align to TRBD2. The CDR3 has 14 residues. V lost 8 bases, J lost 2 bases, and 5 bases stayed unmatched. Germline CDR1 is MDHEN and CDR2 is SYDVKM. The DNA for the CDR3 is TGTGCCAGCGGCCAGCGGGGTAACACCGGGGAGCTGTTTTTT. Its protein is CASGQRGNTGELFF.